This note documents a single T cell receptor (beta chain) sequence. What antigen it recognizes has not been identified. No much larger clone is present one base from it, and per-base qualities are unavailable. There are 18 amino acids in the CDR3, from cysteine to phenylalanine inclusive. Only the CDR3 DNA is retained, 54 bases long and in frame from the first base. The germline V gene (reference sequence) sets CDR1 to MNHEY and CDR2 to SMNVEV. Trimming takes 7 bases off V and 11 bases off J; junction bases not matched to a gene: 18. Read against the paper, the sample's time point label means: baseline before first vaccination. Read against the paper, the sample's treatment or condition label means: meningococcal conjugate vaccine given as trial control. The vaccinee samples were drawn from two UK trials, COV001 and COV002, one of which was a single-blind randomized controlled phase 2/3 trial testing AZD1222 (ChAdOx1 nCoV-19) in healthy adults. For TCRbeta chain sequencing, PBMC samples were collected from trial participants at day 0 and at day 28 after the second dose.

The CDR3 regions of human TCRbeta chains were analyzed by immunosequencing. The authors' analysis ran thus. TCRs in the repertoires were matched against a reference library of SARS-CoV-2-specific TCRs that had been generated with the MIRA antigen-specificity platform. Breadth meant the fraction of unique TCRs that were SARS-CoV-2-associated, whereas depth meant the fraction of total T cells that were SARS-CoV-2-associated. Using the MIRA data, each spike-specific TCR was assigned both to the spike region to which the TCR was reactive and to a CD4 or CD8 class. Log10-transformed breadth and depth values were compared by one-way ANOVA with Sidak's multiple comparisons tests. TCRdb provides this immuneACCESS table in a form limited to in-frame rearrangements. Some clones are lacking; in checked studies, under half of them reflect an unresolved V gene, and why the rest are absent is not known. Clone size and the V and J calls come from that table; the DNA yielded D and trimming. This sample comprises 100,000 to 150,000 clones, roughly 91% of them detected only once. 4% to 5.5% of the sample comes from the top ten.

These data belong to a study of T cell responses to AZD1222 COVID-19 vaccine (dated by TCRdb to about 2021). At the level of the whole study: TCR sequencing was performed for approximately 240 trial participants, of whom roughly 200 were given two doses of AZD1222 and some 25 were given two doses of MenACWY control vaccine. Trial participants were enrolled by age into 18-55, 56-69 and 70-plus year subgroups, with 148, 28 and 57 TCR-sequenced participants respectively. General study outcomes and caveats: Vaccine-associated CD4 TCRs spanned the whole spike protein, with dominant responses in regions 160-218 and 743-854. Most participants were white British and females outnumbered males, and the authors suggested that clonal diversity may have been underestimated. After two AZD1222 doses, spike-specific TCR breadth and depth were significantly higher than at day 0 and than in MenACWY recipients. Conclusions about previously exposed vaccinees are limited because only a handful of AZD1222 recipients were SARS-CoV-2 seropositive at baseline. In the small 56-69-year group, the increase in depth fell short of significance, most likely because of low power. Because no day 14 peak-response samples were available, the repertoires could be characterized only after the peak T cell response. Reportedly, almost half of the unique spike-specific TCRs recognized epitopes lying outside the regions that are mutated in the B.1.351 and B.1.1.7 variants.

The sequence joins TRBV27 to TRBJ1-6; TRBD1 aligns with 12 central bases. Specimen: peripheral blood, collected on day 0 of MenACWY control vaccination. The TCR originated in an adult in good health. The CDR3 region reads CASTPGFPSRDRGPPLHF. The DNA sequence follows: TGTGCCAGCACCCCGGGGTTCCCCAGCCGGGACAGGGGGCCACCCCTCCACTTT.